This T cell receptor (beta chain) was identified during a study of blood T cells in healthy people across ages. Whole-study results and caveats: The study found TCR beta diversity correlated strongly with naive T cell percentage.

The trim removed 8 bases at V and 13 bases at J, leaving 18 bases unmatched. CDR1 is MNHEY, CDR2 SVGEGT, per germline. The CDR3 extends over 15 amino acids. Every sample had a minimum of 6.5 million PBMCs isolated. The second PCR ran about 6 to 11 cycles with a sample-barcoded 5' primer and J-beta primers. TCRdb used MiXCR to reprocess the 5' RACE reads, holding one entry per CDR3 protein. The table includes 1.5 million to 2 million distinct CDR3 sequences, just under 50% detected once. In regard to this clonotype: Its antigen remains unidentified.

The receptor comes from a woman between 35 and 50 years old in good health. The specimen was blood. The chain recombines TRBV6-2 or TRBV6-3 with TRBJ2-1; the match to TRBD2 covers 9 bases. The CDR3, as DNA: TGTGCCAGCCAGTACCTTTTGGGCGGGGGGGGCCACCAGTTCTTC. Translated, it gives CASQYLLGGGGHQFF.